The 26 T cell receptor beta chains reported below all come from one sample, sequenced in a study of CD4 T cells in relation to SARS-CoV-2 and coronaviruses. Clones were sequenced by immunoSEQ multiplex PCR, and TCRdb holds only the in-frame ones, with some missing. The sample has 9,000 to 13,000 clones, under 80% seen once. The unexposed donors gave CD4+ T cells in about 2010-2018, prior to COVID-19. Isolation of CD4+ T cells took place after less than 11 days in culture. The antigens these receptors bind are not known. The specimen was CD4+ T cells from PBMCs, cultured in vitro. The receptors were sampled from a human donor in good health.

The chain uses TRBV18 and TRBJ1-1, with no clear D. The CDR3 has 14 amino acids. From germline, CDR1 is KGHSH and CDR2 LQKENI. Deletions cut 6 bases from V and 1 base from J, with 12 bases between. CDR3 coding DNA: TGTGCCAGCTCCCCCTTGGACCGGAACACTGAAGCTTTCTTT. Amino acids: CASSPLDRNTEAFF.

This chain joins TRBV29-1 and TRBJ2-5, with D hard to call. The V end was cut by 4 bases, the J end by 5 bases, with 8 bases between. CDR1 and CDR2 (germline): SQVTM, ANQGSEA. This CDR3 region has 11 residues. The CDR3 DNA reads as TGCAGCGTTGGGAGCTGGGAGACCCAGTACTTC. Encoded protein: CSVGSWETQYF.

The V call is TRBV3-1 (or the pseudogene TRBV3-2), the J call TRBJ1-1; 8 nucleotides line up with TRBD1. Germline lookup yields CDR1 LGHDT and CDR2 YNNKEL (reference sequence). V lost 1 base and J lost 3; bases outside the gene matches: 1. This CDR3 contains 14 residues. CDR3 region: CASSQGTGHTEAFF. CDR3 sequence (DNA): TGTGCCAGCAGCCAAGGGACAGGGCACACTGAAGCTTTCTTT.

CDR3 in DNA: TGTGCCAGCAGAGCTGGTTTGGGTGGGGCTGAAGCTTTCTTT. Protein sequence: CASRAGLGGAEAFF. V is TRBV28 and J is TRBJ1-1, with D hard to call. Trimming pared 6 bases from V and 6 bases from J, leaving 17 bases between. The germline gives CDR1 MDHEN, CDR2 SYDVKM. The CDR3 contains 14 residues.

The chain has TRBV6-5 and TRBJ1-3, with 8 bases lining up with TRBD1. In germline, CDR1 is MNHEY, CDR2 SVGAGI. This CDR3 has 15 amino acids. V lost 6 bases, J lost 2 bases, and 6 bases stayed unmatched. Here the CDR3 DNA reads TGTGCCAGCAGAGGACAGGGTGTAACTGGAAACACCATATATTTT. It specifies CASRGQGVTGNTIYF.

The chain links TRBV18 to TRBJ1-2; possible D gene TRBD1, 5 bases. Looked up from germline, CDR1 is KGHSH and CDR2 is LQKENI. The ends were cut back, 0 bases at V and 7 bases at J, with 18 bases in the middle. CDR3 length equals 16 residues. The DNA for the CDR3 is TGTGCCAGCTCACCACCGACCCTCCGGGGGGGGAGTGGCTACACCTTC. Amino acid sequence: CASSPPTLRGGSGYTF. Complete variable domain (other parts from reference TRBV18 and TRBJ1-2): NAGVMQNPRHLVRRRGQEARLRCSPMKGHSHVYWYRQLPEEGLKFMVYLQKENIIDESGMPKERFSAEFPKEGPSILRIQQVVRGDSAAYFCASSPPTLRGGSGYTFGSGTRLTVV.

The rearrangement links TRBV5-1 to TRBJ1-2; D remains ambiguous. V was shortened by 1 base and J by 0 bases, with 7 bases between the two germline ends. Germline CDR1 reads SGHRS; CDR2 reads YFSETQ. The CDR3 is made up of 14 amino acids. CDR3 in amino acids: CASSLPQSNYGYTF. The CDR3 DNA reads TGCGCCAGCAGCTTGCCACAGTCTAACTATGGCTACACCTTC. Full variable domain (rest looked up from reference TRBV5-1 and TRBJ1-2): KAGVTQTPRYLIKTRGQQVTLSCSPISGHRSVSWYQQTPGQGLQFLFEYFSETQRNKGNFPGRFSGRQFSNSRSEMNVSTLELGDSALYLCASSLPQSNYGYTFGSGTRLTVV.

This sequence joins TRBV19 and TRBJ2-7; TRBD1 aligns across 7 bases. J was trimmed by 2 bases and V by 3 bases; bases with no gene match: 4. Germline assignment: CDR1 LNHDA and CDR2 SQIVND (reference sequence). This CDR3 region has 14 residues. The CDR3 is CASSIGTDAYEQYF. The CDR3 DNA sequence: TGTGCCAGTAGTATTGGGACAGACGCCTACGAGCAGTACTTC.

The chain combines TRBV18 with TRBJ2-3, with D possibly TRBD1 on 6 matching bases. V was pared by 2 bases and J by 3 bases, with 12 bases between. Germline CDR1 reads KGHSH; CDR2 reads LQKENI. CDR3 size: 15 residues. CDR3 loop: CASSPTGPRTDTQYF. The DNA of the CDR3 is TGTGCCAGCTCACCAACAGGGCCTCGGACAGATACGCAGTATTTT. Variable domain in full (rest from reference TRBV18 and TRBJ2-3): NAGVMQNPRHLVRRRGQEARLRCSPMKGHSHVYWYRQLPEEGLKFMVYLQKENIIDESGMPKERFSAEFPKEGPSILRIQQVVRGDSAAYFCASSPTGPRTDTQYFGPGTRLTVL.

CDR3 in DNA: TGTGCCAGCAGCTTTTTGGATGAGACCCAGTACTTC. Translating gives CASSFLDETQYF. The chain is built from TRBV5-6 and TRBJ2-5, with unresolved D. CDR1 is SGHDT, CDR2 YYEEEE, per germline. The germline V and J ends were trimmed by 2 bases and 5 bases, with 7 bases remaining between them. The CDR3 runs 12 residues. Supplemented by reference TRBV5-6 and TRBJ2-5, the full variable domain reads DAGVTQSPTHLIKTRGQQVTLRCSPKSGHDTVSWYQQALGQGPQFIFQYYEEEERQRGNFPDRFSGHQFPNYSSELNVNALLLGDSALYLCASSFLDETQYFGPGTRLLVL.

This clone was picked up a small number of times. The chain uses TRBV5-4 and TRBJ2-2, with TRBD1 matching over 7 bases. J was trimmed by 7 bases and V by 5 bases; bases with no gene match: 14. Per the germline V gene, CDR1 is SGHNT and CDR2 is YYREEE (reference sequence). The CDR3 runs to 16 residues. The CDR3 loop is CASRSTGDRRSGELFF. The CDR3 coding sequence is TGTGCCAGCAGATCAACCGGGGACAGAAGGAGCGGGGAGCTGTTTTTT.

The chain couples TRBV5-6 to TRBJ2-7; 9 positions agree with TRBD1. Per the germline V gene, CDR1 is SGHDT and CDR2 is YYEEEE. V lost 2 bases, J lost 6 bases, and 15 bases stayed unmatched. This CDR3 comprises 17 residues. CDR3 nucleotide sequence: TGTGCCAGCAGCTTACTCGTCGACAGGGGGAGTTCTGGCGAGCAGTACTTC. It is translated as CASSLLVDRGSSGEQYF.

The gene calls are TRBV19 and TRBJ2-2; D possibly uses TRBD1 or TRBD2 (5 bases each). The ends were cut back, 3 bases at V and 1 base at J, with 15 bases in the middle. The CDR3 totals 17 residues. The germline gives CDR1 LNHDA, CDR2 SQIVND (reference sequence). The CDR3 DNA is TGTGCCAGTAGTATGTATAGGGGCGGAGGGAACACCGGGGAGCTGTTTTTT. Encoded protein: CASSMYRGGGNTGELFF. The full variable domain, its missing parts supplied by reference TRBV19 and TRBJ2-2, is DGGITQSPKYLFRKEGQNVTLSCEQNLNHDAMYWYRQDPGQGLRLIYYSQIVNDFQKGDIAEGYSVSREKKESFPLTVTSAQKNPTAFYLCASSMYRGGGNTGELFFGEGSRLTVL.

The chain is built from TRBV3-1 (or the pseudogene TRBV3-2) and TRBJ2-2; 8 nucleotides agree with TRBD2. This CDR3 is built from 16 residues. From germline, CDR1 is LGHDT and CDR2 YNNKEL (reference sequence). Trimming took 8 bases from V and 3 from J; bases not matched to a gene: 11. CDR3 amino acids: CASLAEREWHTGELFF. The CDR3 DNA sequence: TGTGCCAGCTTGGCGGAGCGGGAGTGGCACACCGGGGAGCTGTTTTTT.

V and J are TRBV6-1 and TRBJ2-1; D is unclear. Looked up from germline, CDR1 is MNHNS and CDR2 is SASEGT. V lost 2 bases to trimming and J lost 10 bases, with 12 bases between them. The CDR3 spans 13 residues. The CDR3 DNA sequence: TGTGCCAGCAGTGAATCGGGTAGCTGGGAGCAGTTCTTC. It translates to CASSESGSWEQFF.

This chain connects TRBV7-9 to TRBJ2-5, with D perhaps matching TRBD1 or TRBD2 (6 bases each). The CDR3 loop spans 15 amino acids. Per germline, CDR1 SEHNR and CDR2 FQNEAQ (reference sequence). V lost 0 bases, J lost 5 bases, and 13 bases lay in between. CDR3 loop: CASSLATGGWETQYF. The CDR3 DNA follows: TGTGCCAGCAGCTTAGCGACAGGAGGGTGGGAGACCCAGTACTTC.

Written as DNA, the CDR3 is TGTGCCAGTAGTCCCCAAGCGGCTAGCTCCTACAATGAGCAGTTCTTC. Protein product: CASSPQAASSYNEQFF. The chain has TRBV19 and TRBJ2-1; tentatively, D is TRBD2 (5 bases). V lost 5 bases to trimming and J lost 0 bases, with 14 bases between them. Germline V gene data show CDR1 as LNHDA and CDR2 as SQIVND (reference sequence). The length of the CDR3 is 16 residues.

This clone was seen only once. The J gene is TRBJ2-5, the V gene TRBV7-6; TRBD1 might be the D (6 bases). CDR3 size: 17 residues. With 1 base removed from V and 0 bases from J, the gap between germline ends came to 15 bases. CDR1 and CDR2 (germline): SGHVS, FNYEAQ. CDR3 residues: CASSLGTARVYQETQYF. The CDR3 nucleotides read TGTGCCAGCAGCTTAGGGACAGCCAGAGTGTACCAAGAGACCCAGTACTTC. Based on the CDR3 plus reference TRBV7-6 and TRBJ2-5, the full variable domain is GAGVSQSPRYKVTKRGQDVALRCDPISGHVSLYWYRQALGQGPEFLTYFNYEAQQDKSGLPNDRFSAERPEGSISTLTIQRTEQRDSAMYRCASSLGTARVYQETQYFGPGTRLLVL.

This clone is termed large (0.1 to 1%). V gene TRBV9 combines with J gene TRBJ2-7; D ambiguous. V shed 4 bases and J shed 5 bases, with 16 bases lying between them. The CDR3 is 14 residues long. CDR1 is SGDLS and CDR2 is YYNGEE in the germline V gene. The DNA of the CDR3 is TGTGCCAGCAGCCTCTCCCCAGCGTCCCACGAGCAGTACTTC. Translating it yields CASSLSPASHEQYF.

The V call is TRBV11-2, the J call TRBJ1-5; TRBD1 is a possible D gene (5 bases). CDR3 length equals 13 residues. The V end was cut by 0 bases, the J end by 5 bases, with 5 bases between. Germline CDR1 and CDR2: SGHAT and FQNNGV. Here the CDR3 reads CASSLEGDQPQHF. As DNA, the CDR3 is TGTGCCAGCAGCTTAGAGGGGGATCAGCCCCAGCATTTT. Combining the CDR3 with reference TRBV11-2 and TRBJ1-5 gives the whole variable domain EAGVAQSPRYKIIEKRQSVAFWCNPISGHATLYWYQQILGQGPKLLIQFQNNGVVDDSQLPKDRFSAERLKGVDSTLKIQPAKLEDSAVYLCASSLEGDQPQHFGDGTRLSIL.

CDR3 protein: CASSLPYRLAGIGNEQFF. CDR3 nucleotide sequence: TGTGCCAGCAGCCTACCCTACCGACTAGCGGGAATCGGCAATGAGCAGTTCTTC. V is TRBV7-9 and J is TRBJ2-1; 11 nucleotides align to TRBD2. There are 18 residues in the CDR3. V trimming: 5 bases; J trimming: 6 bases; junction bases outside the gene matches: 15. Germline V gene sequence: CDR1 SEHNR, CDR2 FQNEAQ (reference sequence).

The J gene is TRBJ2-7, the V gene TRBV19; D unresolved. V was pared by 1 base and J by 4 bases, with 8 bases between. CDR1 LNHDA and CDR2 SQIVND come from the germline V gene (reference sequence). The CDR3 is 13 amino acids. CDR3 residues: CASSIGEGYEQYF. The CDR3 bases are TGTGCCAGTAGTATAGGTGAAGGGTACGAGCAGTACTTC.

This chain links TRBV7-2 with TRBJ2-3; 7 bases agree with TRBD2. V lost 5 bases, J lost 6 bases, and 5 bases stayed unmatched. From germline, CDR1 is SGHTA and CDR2 FQGNSA. The CDR3 consists of 13 residues. The DNA of the CDR3 is TGTGCCAGCAGCGCGGGAGTGTCGGATACGCAGTATTTT. Translating gives CASSAGVSDTQYF.

This clone was seen only once. V gene TRBV4-3 combines with J gene TRBJ2-5, with D perhaps matching TRBD2 (6 bases). Germline V gene sequence: CDR1 LGHNA, CDR2 YSLEER. V dropped 0 bases and J dropped 13 bases, with 15 bases sitting between them. This CDR3 region has 13 residues. CDR3: CASSQERRGLLYF. CDR3 coding DNA: TGCGCCAGCAGCCAAGAGCGACGGGGACTCCTGTACTTC.

This rearrangement joins TRBV11-1 to TRBJ2-2; D is unclear. CDR1 and CDR2 (germline): SGHAT, FQDESV (reference sequence). V was pared by 2 bases and J by 7 bases, with 8 bases between. CDR3 length equals 13 residues. The CDR3 DNA reads TGTGCCAGCAGCTTAAACTCGCACGGGGAGCTGTTTTTT. Its protein product is CASSLNSHGELFF.

This chain connects TRBV3-1 (or the pseudogene TRBV3-2) to TRBJ1-1; D is unclear. The CDR3 length is 15 residues. Trimming removed 3 bases from V and 5 bases from J, with 16 bases in between. Per germline, CDR1 LGHDT and CDR2 YNNKEL (reference sequence). CDR3 coding DNA: TGTGCCAGCAGCCACGGACTATTTGATAGAACTGAAGCTTTCTTT. Its translation: CASSHGLFDRTEAFF.